These 23 T cell receptor beta chains were all obtained from the same sample, sequenced in a study of blood T cells in healthy people across ages. For the second PCR, which ran for about 7 to 11 cycles, a sample-barcoded 5' primer and a J-beta primer mix were used. TCRdb re-called the 5' RACE reads with MiXCR, one entry per CDR3 protein. Found here are approximately 730,000 distinct CDR3 sequences, roughly 53% of them singletons; the top ten hold under 50%. The sequenced sample was blood. The source of these receptors is an elderly man in good health.

This clonotype has more than one count but fewer than ten. The chain couples TRBV29-1 to TRBJ2-1; D might be TRBD2 (6 bases). The CDR3 runs 10 residues. The germline V gene encodes CDR1 SQVTM and CDR2 ANQGSEA. V was shortened by 6 bases and J by 6 bases, with 6 bases between the two germline ends. In DNA form, the CDR3 reads TGCAGCGTACTAGCCAATGAGCAGTTCTTC. Translation: CSVLANEQFF.

V usage is TRBV12-3 or TRBV12-4 and J usage is TRBJ2-4; possible D gene TRBD1, 5 bases. The J call may be wrong; the DNA end is better matched by TRBJ2-7. This CDR3 is 13 amino acids long. The CDR3 DNA reads as TGTGCCAGCAGCCCCCAGGGTATGGGCGAGCAGTACTTC. Residues: CASSPQGMGEQYF.

The chain employs TRBV4-2 and TRBJ2-1, with TRBD1 matching 7 bases. The CDR3 sequence is 14 residues long. V lost 1 base to trimming and J lost 10 bases; unmatched junction nucleotides: 7. Looked up from germline, CDR1 is LGHNA and CDR2 is YNFKEQ. CDR3 DNA sequence: TGTGCCAGCAGCCAAGGAGGGGGCTGGCACGAGCAGTTCTTC. Translated, it gives CASSQGGGWHEQFF.

The V call is TRBV24-1, the J call TRBJ2-1; 8 bases match TRBD2. Per germline, CDR1 KGHDR and CDR2 SFDVKD. The junction had 15 bases not matched to a gene; V was cut back by 5 bases and J by 7 bases. The CDR3 is 17 residues long. CDR3: CATSGGPPGRVRNEQFF. As DNA, the CDR3 is TGTGCCACCAGTGGTGGGCCGCCCGGGAGGGTCCGGAATGAGCAGTTCTTC.

The V call is TRBV5-1, the J call TRBJ1-1; D uncertain. V shed 2 bases and J shed 1 base, with 6 bases lying between them. Germline V gene lookup returns CDR1 SGHRS and CDR2 YFSETQ. There are 13 residues in the CDR3. The CDR3, as DNA: TGCGCCAGCAGCTTCTCAGAGAACACTGAAGCTTTCTTT. It encodes CASSFSENTEAFF. Looking up the rest from reference TRBV5-1 and TRBJ1-1 gives the full variable domain: KAGVTQTPRYLIKTRGQQVTLSCSPISGHRSVSWYQQTPGQGLQFLFEYFSETQRNKGNFPGRFSGRQFSNSRSEMNVSTLELGDSALYLCASSFSENTEAFFGQGTRLTVV.

The chain employs TRBV18 and TRBJ2-4, with D perhaps matching TRBD1 (5 bases). The better agreement between TRBJ2-7 and the DNA end casts doubt on the J call. Per the germline V gene, CDR1 is KGHSH and CDR2 is LQKENI. The CDR3 is 12 amino acids. The CDR3 bases are TGTGCCAGCTCACCCAGACAGACCGAGCAGTACTTC. Translation: CASSPRQTEQYF.

In the case of this clonotype: One end of the junction is discordant with germline, which a read error may explain. The chain carries TRBV2 and TRBJ2-7; possibly TRBD1 or TRBD2 for D (5 bases each). Germline V CDR1 and CDR2: SNHLY, FYNNEI. The length of the CDR3 is 12 residues. CDR3 region: CVSRIGTHEQYF. In nucleotides, the CDR3 is TGTGTCAGCAGAATAGGGACCCACGAGCAGTACTTC. Supplemented by reference TRBV2 and TRBJ2-7, the full variable domain reads EPEVTQTPSHQVTQMGQEVILRCVPISNHLYFYWYRQILGQKVEFLVSFYNNEISEKSEIFDDQFSVERPDGSNFTLKIRSTKLEDSAMYFCVSRIGTHEQYFGPGTRLTVT.

The V call is TRBV20-1, the J call TRBJ2-1; D call uncertain. There are 13 residues in the CDR3. V was trimmed by 3 bases and J by 7 bases, leaving 13 bases between them. The V gene's germline CDR1 is DFQATT and CDR2 SNEGSKA (reference sequence). The CDR3 sequence: CSARVTHRNEQFF. CDR3 DNA sequence: TGCAGTGCTAGGGTCACACATCGGAATGAGCAGTTCTTC.

The chain recombines TRBV10-3 with TRBJ2-1, with D maybe TRBD1 (6 bases). With 2 bases removed from V and 12 bases from J, the gap between germline ends came to 17 bases. Germline V lookup: CDR1 ENHRY, CDR2 SYGVKD. The CDR3 runs to 14 residues. CDR3 in DNA: TGTGCCATCAGTGAGCCGAGACAGGCATCGGGGCAGTTCTTC. It codes for CAISEPRQASGQFF.

This clonotype was observed a handful of times. The chain joins TRBV6-5 to TRBJ2-2, with D tentatively TRBD1 (5 bases). Germline CDR1 and CDR2: MNHEY and SVGAGI. The CDR3 runs 16 residues. V lost 4 bases and J lost 0, with 12 bases in between. This CDR3 is CASSFDRAANTGELFF. CDR3 nucleotides: TGTGCCAGCAGTTTCGACAGAGCCGCGAACACCGGGGAGCTGTTTTTT.

The CDR3 loop reads CASSTLDGGRNEQYF. The CDR3 nucleotides read TGTGCCAGCAGTACCCTCGACGGAGGCCGCAACGAGCAGTACTTC. The J gene is TRBJ2-7, the V gene TRBV2, with TRBD2 as a possible D gene (5 bases). V was pared by 5 bases and J by 5 bases, with 19 bases between. Germline lookup yields CDR1 SNHLY and CDR2 FYNNEI. The CDR3 consists of 15 residues.

The chain carries TRBV6-2 or TRBV6-3 and TRBJ2-1; the match to TRBD2 covers 12 bases. The CDR3 runs to 15 residues. V dropped 5 bases and J dropped 10; count of bases not matched to a gene: 9. Germline CDR1 and CDR2: MNHEY and SVGEGT. The CDR3 DNA reads as TGTGCCAGCAGTAGGCTAGCGGGAGGGCCAAGGGAGCAGTTCTTC. As protein: CASSRLAGGPREQFF.

The rearrangement joins TRBV21-1 to TRBJ1-6; the listed D gene, TRBD1, was not tested against the DNA. TRBV21-1 is noted as a pseudogene. This CDR3 has 10 amino acids. For the CDR3, the DNA is TGTGCCAGCAGCCCCCCGCCCCTCCACTTT. Its protein is CASSPPPLHF.

This clonotype has just a few counts. V and J are TRBV7-2 and TRBJ2-5; D is unresolved. CDR3 length equals 14 residues. From germline, CDR1 is SGHTA and CDR2 FQGNSA. Trimming removed 4 bases at V and 2 bases at J, with 11 bases between. CDR3 sequence: CASSSGSGQETQYF. For the CDR3, the DNA is TGTGCCAGCAGCTCTGGTTCTGGGCAAGAGACCCAGTACTTC.

The chain uses TRBV6-5 and TRBJ1-1; tentatively, D is TRBD1 (5 bases). The CDR3 length is 14 residues. CDR1 MNHEY and CDR2 SVGAGI come from the germline V gene. Trimming left V 1 base short and J 2 bases short, with 8 bases between. The DNA for the CDR3 is TGTGCCAGCAGTTACTTGACAGTCAACACTGAAGCTTTCTTT. Translation: CASSYLTVNTEAFF.

The CDR3 DNA follows: TGCGCCAGCAGCTCTCACCCCTCCTACAATGAGCAGTTCTTC. Protein sequence: CASSSHPSYNEQFF. This chain connects TRBV5-1 to TRBJ2-1; D call uncertain. The CDR3 contains 14 residues. Germline-derived CDR1 and CDR2 are SGHRS and YFSETQ. Trimming took 3 bases from V and 0 from J, leaving 7 bases between them. Combining the CDR3 with reference TRBV5-1 and TRBJ2-1 gives the whole variable domain KAGVTQTPRYLIKTRGQQVTLSCSPISGHRSVSWYQQTPGQGLQFLFEYFSETQRNKGNFPGRFSGRQFSNSRSEMNVSTLELGDSALYLCASSSHPSYNEQFFGPGTRLTVL.

This chain links TRBV3-1 with TRBJ2-1; weak D call: TRBD1 (6 bases). This CDR3 has 13 amino acids. Per the germline V gene, CDR1 is LGHDT and CDR2 is YNNKEL (reference sequence). Trimming pared 1 base from V and 7 bases from J, leaving 8 bases between. In nucleotides, the CDR3 is TGTGCCAGCAGCCAAGCAGGGGTTAATGAGCAGTTCTTC. This codes for CASSQAGVNEQFF.

The V and J genes are TRBV28 and TRBJ2-7; TRBD2 might be the D (5 bases). The ends were cut back, 4 bases at V and 4 bases at J, with 20 bases in the middle. Germline CDR1 MDHEN, CDR2 SYDVKM. The CDR3 has 16 residues. The DNA for the CDR3 is TGTGCCAGCAGTTGGGTAAGGACGGACCCGGGGTACGAGCAGTACTTC. It encodes CASSWVRTDPGYEQYF.

This clonotype was recorded only once. The chain combines TRBV2 with TRBJ2-3; 7 positions match TRBD1. The CDR3 extends over 15 amino acids. V was clipped by 6 bases and J by 0 bases; unmatched bases: 6. Looked up from germline, CDR1 is SNHLY and CDR2 is FYNNEI. CDR3 in DNA: TGTGCCAGCAGCAAGACAGGGTTTAGCACAGATACGCAGTATTTT. Residues: CASSKTGFSTDTQYF.

The chain uses TRBV20-1 and TRBJ2-7; 10 nucleotides line up with TRBD1. This CDR3 has 15 residues. Germline CDR1 DFQATT, CDR2 SNEGSKA (reference sequence). After removal of 3 bases from V and 1 base from J, the junction contained 6 bases not matched to a gene. In nucleotides, the CDR3 is TGCAGTGCTAGTATTCGGACAGGGGGATCCTACGAGCAGTACTTC. It is translated as CSASIRTGGSYEQYF.

This clonotype was picked up a small number of times. The chain is built from TRBV11-2 and TRBJ2-5; D is uncertain. The CDR3 consists of 14 residues. The V and J ends lost 5 bases and 4 bases respectively, with 14 bases between them. In germline, CDR1 is SGHAT, CDR2 FQNNGV. The DNA for the CDR3 is TGTGCCAGCAGCCCCACTAACAGCCCAGAGACCCAGTACTTC. Translated: CASSPTNSPETQYF.

The chain recombines TRBV7-8 with TRBJ1-2; 10 positions match TRBD1. The J segment lost 7 bases and the V segment lost 5 bases, leaving 7 bases of the junction unmatched. The CDR3 contains 14 residues. The V gene's germline CDR1 is SGHVS and CDR2 FQNEAQ. CDR3 sequence reads: CASSAGTGDGGYTF. CDR3 DNA sequence: TGTGCCAGCAGCGCAGGGACAGGGGATGGTGGCTACACCTTC.

This clonotype showed up just a few times. This rearrangement joins TRBV7-2 to TRBJ1-1; TRBD1 might be the D (6 bases). This CDR3 region has 12 residues. V was trimmed by 6 bases and J by 1 base, leaving 6 bases between them. Germline CDR1 reads SGHTA; CDR2 reads FQGNSA. CDR3 residues: CASRGGNTEAFF. CDR3 in DNA: TGTGCCAGCAGAGGGGGGAACACTGAAGCTTTCTTT.